The 18 T cell receptor beta chains listed next were all sequenced from one sample in a study of T cell responses to AZD1222 COVID-19 vaccine. The table came from immunoSEQ multiplex PCR; TCRdb's copy has only in-frame clones and leaves some out. The data hold approximately 99,000 clones, with around 83% observed a single time. The sample was peripheral blood, taken on day 0 of AZD1222 vaccination. The receptors originated from an adult in good health.

The V call is TRBV28, the J call TRBJ1-4; D gene uncertain. Trimming removed 5 bases at V and 7 bases at J, with 23 bases between. The CDR3 extends over 17 amino acids. CDR1 and CDR2 (germline): MDHEN, SYDVKM. CDR3 in amino acids: CASSPPSLGDGVEKLFF. CDR3 nucleotides: TGTGCCAGCAGTCCCCCCTCGCTGGGTGATGGGGTTGAAAAACTGTTTTTT.

The chain links TRBV4-1 to TRBJ1-5; 7 bases map to TRBD1. V dropped 0 bases and J dropped 2; count of bases not matched to a gene: 4. This CDR3 has 16 amino acids. The germline gives CDR1 MGHRA, CDR2 YSYEKL. In DNA form, the CDR3 reads TGCGCCAGCAGCCAAGATCAGGGGGTAGGCAATCAGCCCCAGCATTTT. Residues: CASSQDQGVGNQPQHF.

The genes are TRBV28 and TRBJ1-3; D is unclear. V lost 5 bases and J lost 9, with 14 bases in between. From germline, CDR1 is MDHEN and CDR2 SYDVKM. The CDR3 is made up of 13 amino acids. CDR3 loop: CASSPRDRGTIYF. The CDR3 DNA follows: TGTGCCAGCAGTCCCCGAGACCGGGGCACCATATATTTT.

Here the CDR3 reads CASSPPVLGLYF. CDR3 sequence (DNA): TGTGCCAGCTCACCACCGGTTCTGGGGCTGTACTTC. V and J are TRBV18 and TRBJ2-5, with D perhaps matching TRBD1 (5 bases). This CDR3 has 12 residues. The germline V gene encodes CDR1 KGHSH and CDR2 LQKENI. Trimming shortened V by 0 bases and J by 13 bases, and 12 bases separated the two germline ends.

The chain uses TRBV2 and TRBJ2-7; tentative D call: TRBD1 (6 bases). V was clipped by 4 bases and J by 3 bases, with 16 bases between them. The CDR3 length is 15 residues. Germline V gives CDR1 SNHLY, CDR2 FYNNEI. The CDR3 sequence: CASSAGQPSYYEQYF. In DNA, the CDR3 is TGTGCCAGCAGTGCAGGACAGCCGAGCTACTACGAGCAGTACTTC.

The chain is built from TRBV3-1 (or the pseudogene TRBV3-2) and TRBJ1-1; D possibly corresponds to TRBD1 (5 bases). The CDR3 contains 14 residues. Looked up from germline, CDR1 is LGHDT and CDR2 is YNNKEL (reference sequence). The germline V and J ends were trimmed by 4 bases and 5 bases, with 14 bases remaining between them. CDR3 sequence: CASSPLGGETEAFF. CDR3 nucleotides: TGTGCCAGCAGCCCCCTCGGGGGGGAAACTGAAGCTTTCTTT.

This rearrangement joins TRBV5-1 to TRBJ1-1; D perhaps matches TRBD1 (6 bases). The germline gives CDR1 SGHRS, CDR2 YFSETQ. The CDR3 has 19 amino acids. V was trimmed by 4 bases and J by 0 bases, leaving 25 bases between them. The CDR3 protein is CASSGGVGQPTDLNTEAFF. Here the CDR3 DNA reads TGCGCCAGCAGCGGAGGGGTTGGACAGCCCACGGATTTGAACACTGAAGCTTTCTTT.

V and J are TRBV28 and TRBJ1-2, with TRBD1 matching over 9 bases. The CDR3 is made up of 14 amino acids. Germline CDR1 and CDR2: MDHEN and SYDVKM. The ends lost 3 bases at V and 10 bases at J; junction bases unmatched: 9. In DNA, the CDR3 is TGTGCCAGCAGTTTGGATTGGGACAGGGCAAACTACACCTTC. Translation: CASSLDWDRANYTF.

This clone was picked up one time. The rearrangement joins TRBV5-1 to TRBJ2-7; a possible D gene is TRBD1 (5 bases). V lost 0 bases and J 3 bases, leaving 10 bases between the germline ends. Looked up from germline, CDR1 is SGHRS and CDR2 is YFSETQ. CDR3 length: 14 amino acids. CDR3 nucleotides: TGCGCCAGCAGCTTGGGCCAGGGAATCTACGAGCAGTACTTC. Its translation: CASSLGQGIYEQYF.

The genes are TRBV5-1 and TRBJ2-7, with a weak D call TRBD2 (5 bases). Germline CDR1 is SGHRS and CDR2 is YFSETQ. This CDR3 is 13 amino acids long. Trimming took off 5 bases at V and 3 bases at J, with 12 bases between the two ends. DNA for the CDR3: TGCGCCAGCAGTCCATCCGGGGACTACGAGCAGTACTTC. It translates to CASSPSGDYEQYF.

This clone was observed once. The chain recombines TRBV5-4 with TRBJ2-1; D remains unclear. This CDR3 has 15 amino acids. Germline-derived CDR1 and CDR2 are SGHNT and YYREEE (reference sequence). The ends were cut back, 2 bases at V and 4 bases at J, with 13 bases in the middle. This CDR3 reads CASSLLLRLYNEQFF. CDR3 bases: TGTGCCAGCAGCTTACTTCTAAGGTTATACAATGAGCAGTTCTTC.

The chain's CDR3 is CASSPHTDMNTEAFF. CDR3 in DNA: TGTGCCAGCAGCCCGCATACGGACATGAACACTGAAGCTTTCTTT. The J gene is TRBJ1-1, the V gene TRBV9; the D gene is possibly TRBD1 (5 bases). In germline, CDR1 is SGDLS, CDR2 YYNGEE. Trimming left V 4 bases short and J 0 bases short, with 13 bases between. This CDR3 comprises 15 residues.

The chain joins TRBV20-1 to TRBJ2-3, with D perhaps assigned TRBD1 or TRBD2 (7 bases each). V was trimmed by 3 bases and J by 4 bases, leaving 20 bases between them. The CDR3 extends over 16 amino acids. The germline V gene encodes CDR1 DFQATT and CDR2 SNEGSKA (reference sequence). The CDR3: CSASNLETGRADTQYF. The CDR3 DNA follows: TGCAGTGCTAGTAATCTGGAGACAGGGAGGGCAGATACGCAGTATTTT.

The rearrangement joins TRBV28 to TRBJ1-5; D ambiguous. Germline-derived CDR1 and CDR2 are MDHEN and SYDVKM. V lost 4 bases, J lost 0 bases, and 7 bases lay in between. This CDR3 spans 14 amino acids. In DNA, the CDR3 is TGTGCCAGCAGTTCCGGGAATAGCAATCAGCCCCAGCATTTT. This encodes CASSSGNSNQPQHF.

J is TRBJ2-2 and V is TRBV5-1; D unresolved. The CDR3 has 16 amino acids. V was trimmed by 0 bases and J by 0 bases, leaving 9 bases between them. Germline V gene sequence: CDR1 SGHRS, CDR2 YFSETQ. This CDR3 reads CASSLATASNTGELFF. CDR3 in DNA: TGCGCCAGCAGCTTGGCCACAGCCTCGAACACCGGGGAGCTGTTTTTT. The complete variable domain, with remaining parts taken from reference TRBV5-1 and TRBJ2-2, reads KAGVTQTPRYLIKTRGQQVTLSCSPISGHRSVSWYQQTPGQGLQFLFEYFSETQRNKGNFPGRFSGRQFSNSRSEMNVSTLELGDSALYLCASSLATASNTGELFFGEGSRLTVL.

This chain joins TRBV30 and TRBJ1-3, with unresolved D. The CDR3 sequence is 14 residues long. V gave up 2 bases and J gave up 0 bases, with 8 bases separating them. Germline V CDR1 and CDR2: GTSNPN, SVGIG (reference sequence). Written as DNA, the CDR3 is TGTGCCTGGAGTAGTGCGCACTCTGGAAACACCATATATTTT. Protein product: CAWSSAHSGNTIYF.

For the CDR3, the DNA is TGTGCCATCAGTGGCGTGGGGGGGGGCGTAAATACGCAGTATTTT. It codes for CAISGVGGGVNTQYF. This chain connects TRBV10-3 to TRBJ2-3; the D gene is possibly TRBD2 (7 bases). CDR3 length: 15 residues. V gave up 4 bases and J gave up 7 bases, with 18 bases separating them. Germline V CDR1 and CDR2: ENHRY, SYGVKD.

In its sample, this clone was seen once. J is TRBJ1-2 and V is TRBV6-5; D might be TRBD1 (5 bases). The CDR3 extends over 14 amino acids. In germline, CDR1 is MNHEY, CDR2 SVGAGI. V was pared by 7 bases and J by 2 bases, with 14 bases between. The CDR3 reads CASTPDGGNYGYTF. The CDR3 DNA sequence: TGTGCCAGCACACCAGACGGGGGGAACTATGGCTACACCTTC.